Reported below is one T cell receptor (beta chain). Its target is not known. Using immunoSEQ multiplex PCR, the repertoire was profiled, and TCRdb retains in-frame clones only, with some absent. The sample consists of about 17,000 clones, less than 75% of them appearing once. This sample was included in a study of OX40 agonist ivuxolimab in advanced cancers. As for the study in general: Ivuxolimab, an antibody that agonizes OX40 (CD134), was administered to the patients. Two cutaneous melanoma patients and one hepatocellular carcinoma patient, three in all, had partial responses. Findings and caveats of the study: Specificity for antigen went undetermined in the expanded peripheral T cells. Fewer expanded clones were found on average in CD4+ than in CD8+ T cells.

The clonotype originates from an adult with an advanced solid tumor such as melanoma, head and neck, liver or kidney cancer. The sample was CD4+ or CD8+ T cells sorted from blood, taken in a trial of the OX40 agonist ivuxolimab.

The CDR3 coding sequence is TGCGCCAGCGGGGGGTCAGATACGCAGTATTTT. Residues: CASGGSDTQYF. This rearrangement joins TRBV10-2 to TRBJ2-3; tentative D call: TRBD2 (6 bases). This CDR3 region has 11 residues. Germline values: CDR1 WSHSY, CDR2 SAAADI. Trimming shortened V by 8 bases and J by 4 bases, and 7 bases separated the two germline ends.